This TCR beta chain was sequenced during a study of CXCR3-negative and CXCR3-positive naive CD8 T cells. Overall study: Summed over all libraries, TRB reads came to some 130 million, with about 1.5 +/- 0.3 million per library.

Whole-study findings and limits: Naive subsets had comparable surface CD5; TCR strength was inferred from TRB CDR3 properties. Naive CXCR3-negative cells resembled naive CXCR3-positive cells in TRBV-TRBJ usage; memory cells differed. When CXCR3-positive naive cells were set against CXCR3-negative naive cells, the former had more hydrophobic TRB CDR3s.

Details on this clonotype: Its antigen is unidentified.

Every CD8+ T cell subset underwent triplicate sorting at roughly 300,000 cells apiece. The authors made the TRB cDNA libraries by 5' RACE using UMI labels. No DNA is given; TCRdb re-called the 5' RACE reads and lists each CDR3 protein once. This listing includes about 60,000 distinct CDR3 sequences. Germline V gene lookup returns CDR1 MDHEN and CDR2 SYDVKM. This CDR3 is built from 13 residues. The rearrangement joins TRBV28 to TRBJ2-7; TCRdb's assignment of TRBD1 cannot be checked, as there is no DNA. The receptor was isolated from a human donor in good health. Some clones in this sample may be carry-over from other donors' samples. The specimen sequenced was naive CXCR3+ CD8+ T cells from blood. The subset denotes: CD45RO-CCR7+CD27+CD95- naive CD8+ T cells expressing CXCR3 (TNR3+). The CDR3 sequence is CASTGAGYYEQYF.